The 19 T cell receptor beta chains presented below share a single source sample, sequenced in a study of T cell responses to AZD1222 COVID-19 vaccine. Method: immunoSEQ multiplex PCR; TCRdb's copy keeps in-frame clones and lacks some. This table holds tens of thousands of clones, 89% found once. The sample in question was peripheral blood, obtained on day 0 of AZD1222 vaccination. The receptors derive from an adult in good health.

This sequence joins TRBV6-2 or TRBV6-3 and TRBJ1-1, with no clear D. The CDR3 totals 12 residues. Trimming shortened V by 5 bases and J by 8 bases, and 12 bases separated the two germline ends. The germline V gene encodes CDR1 MNHEY and CDR2 SVGEGT. The DNA for the CDR3 is TGTGCCAGCAGTACGGGGAGGGCCGAAGCTTTCTTT. Amino acid sequence: CASSTGRAEAFF.

V usage is TRBV10-2 and J usage is TRBJ1-5; 8 bases are shared with TRBD1. The CDR3 covers 14 residues. The trim removed 7 bases at V and 3 bases at J, leaving 5 bases unmatched. Per germline, CDR1 WSHSY and CDR2 SAAADI. The CDR3 DNA reads TGCGCCAGCACGGACAGGGACCCCAATCAGCCCCAGCATTTT. Its protein product is CASTDRDPNQPQHF.

The CDR3 nucleotides read TGCGCCAGCAGCTTGGAGTGGGGGGCTGGCTACACCTTC. Residues: CASSLEWGAGYTF. The chain links TRBV5-1 to TRBJ1-2, with D possibly matching TRBD1 (6 bases). V was shortened by 0 bases and J by 7 bases, with 10 bases between the two germline ends. This CDR3 region has 13 residues. In germline, CDR1 is SGHRS, CDR2 YFSETQ.

The rearrangement links TRBV6-2 or TRBV6-3 to TRBJ1-6; D gene unclear. Germline V lookup: CDR1 MNHEY, CDR2 SVGEGT. Trimming shortened V by 5 bases and J by 13 bases, and 15 bases separated the two germline ends. CDR3 length: 13 amino acids. CDR3 protein: CASSLRQSLPLHF. The CDR3 nucleotides read TGTGCCAGCAGTCTTCGACAATCTCTTCCCCTCCACTTT.

The chain employs TRBV14 and TRBJ1-4, with D perhaps TRBD1 (5 bases). The CDR3 sequence is 15 residues long. The V end lost 2 bases, the J end lost 4 bases, and 11 bases lay between the germline ends. Germline CDR1 and CDR2: SGHDN and FVKESK. CDR3 protein: CASSQWRGVNEKLFF. The CDR3, as DNA: TGTGCCAGCAGCCAATGGAGGGGAGTTAATGAAAAACTGTTTTTT.

The chain joins TRBV3-1 (or the pseudogene TRBV3-2) to TRBJ2-1, with 9 bases that match TRBD2. With V trimmed by 0 bases and J by 10 bases, 4 bases remained unmatched. Germline CDR1 and CDR2: LGHDT and YNNKEL (reference sequence). The CDR3 has 14 amino acids. This chain's CDR3 is CASSQDMSGGEQFF. Written as DNA, the CDR3 is TGTGCCAGCAGCCAAGATATGAGCGGGGGGGAGCAGTTCTTC.

This clone occurred a few times. V is TRBV27 and J is TRBJ2-7; D gene unclear. Germline values: CDR1 MNHEY, CDR2 SMNVEV (reference sequence). Trimming shortened V by 5 bases and J by 0 bases, and 14 bases separated the two germline ends. This CDR3 is built from 15 residues. CDR3 amino acids: CASSLNGQSSYEQYF. The CDR3 DNA reads as TGTGCCAGCAGTCTGAACGGCCAGAGCTCCTACGAGCAGTACTTC.

This clone was observed a few times. V gene TRBV21-1 combines with J gene TRBJ2-7; the DNA was not compared with TRBD2, the D call given in the table. TRBV21-1 is labeled a pseudogene. There are 15 residues in the CDR3. The CDR3: CASSTLSGEPYEQYF. CDR3 DNA sequence: TGTGCCAGCAGCACACTTAGCGGGGAGCCCTACGAGCAGTACTTC.

This chain uses TRBV19 with TRBJ2-1; 7 nucleotides line up with TRBD1. Trimming took 6 bases from V and 5 from J; bases not matched to a gene: 7. This CDR3 comprises 14 residues. The germline CDR1 and CDR2 sequences are LNHDA and SQIVND (reference sequence). The CDR3 bases are TGTGCCAGTAGGAGAGGGGGCAAGGACAATGAGCAGTTCTTC. The encoded protein is CASRRGGKDNEQFF.

This clone was observed a single time. The chain employs TRBV11-3 and TRBJ2-2; 9 positions match TRBD1. The germline CDR1 and CDR2 sequences are SGHNT and YENEEA. V shed 1 base, J shed 3 bases, and the junction held 3 bases outside the gene matches. This CDR3 contains 16 residues. CDR3 DNA sequence: TGTGCCAGCAGCTTAGCTACAGGGGGCTACACCGGGGAGCTGTTTTTT. This sequence encodes CASSLATGGYTGELFF.

The chain is built from TRBV9 and TRBJ2-3; 13 bases are shared with TRBD2. CDR3 length: 17 residues. Germline values: CDR1 SGDLS, CDR2 YYNGEE. Trimming removed 3 bases from V and 4 bases from J; junction bases left unmatched: 8. CDR3 nucleotides: TGTGCCAGCAGCGCCCGCGGGACTAGCGGGATGGCAGATACGCAGTATTTT. It codes for CASSARGTSGMADTQYF.

The rearrangement joins TRBV19 to TRBJ2-3; 9 bases agree with TRBD2. Germline V gene data show CDR1 as LNHDA and CDR2 as SQIVND (reference sequence). The CDR3 consists of 13 residues. The junction had 7 bases not matched to a gene; V was cut back by 10 bases and J by 5 bases. Here the CDR3 reads CATVAGVGDTQYF. In nucleotides, the CDR3 is TGTGCCACCGTAGCGGGAGTTGGAGATACGCAGTATTTT.

The rearrangement joins TRBV5-1 to TRBJ1-1; tentatively, D is TRBD1 (5 bases). Germline V gene sequence: CDR1 SGHRS, CDR2 YFSETQ. This CDR3 is 16 amino acids long. Trimming took off 0 bases at V and 0 bases at J, with 12 bases between the two ends. Written as DNA, the CDR3 is TGCGCCAGCAGCTTGGAGGGGTATGGAGTGAACACTGAAGCTTTCTTT. Encoded protein: CASSLEGYGVNTEAFF.

V gene TRBV6-1 combines with J gene TRBJ1-4, with 10 positions matching TRBD1. After removal of 0 bases from V and 8 bases from J, the junction contained 9 bases not matched to a gene. CDR3 length equals 17 residues. Germline V lookup: CDR1 MNHNS, CDR2 SASEGT. CDR3 DNA: TGTGCCAGCAGTGAAGCGGGGGGACAGGGGATTTGGGAAAAACTGTTTTTT. Encoded protein: CASSEAGGQGIWEKLFF.

This chain uses TRBV6-4 with TRBJ1-5; 10 nucleotides align to TRBD1. The CDR3 loop spans 21 amino acids. Germline V gene data show CDR1 as MRHNA and CDR2 as SNTAGT. Trimming cost V 2 bases and J 0 bases; bases outside gene matches: 16. The CDR3 nucleotides read TGTGCCAGCAGTGACGGACAGGGGGGGCCGAAACATCAATATAGCAATCAGCCCCAGCATTTT. Amino acids: CASSDGQGGPKHQYSNQPQHF.

J is TRBJ1-2 and V is TRBV20-1, with a weak D call TRBD1 (5 bases). Trimming stripped 3 bases from V and 8 bases from J, with 10 bases between. CDR1 is DFQATT and CDR2 is SNEGSKA in the germline V gene (reference sequence). This CDR3 contains 11 residues. For the CDR3, the DNA is TGCAGTGCTAGCCCTGGGGGGGGCTACACCTTC. Amino acids: CSASPGGGYTF.

The rearrangement uses TRBV19 and TRBJ1-2; no firm D call. The CDR3 contains 13 residues. V was trimmed by 3 bases and J by 6 bases, leaving 11 bases between them. CDR1 and CDR2 from the germline V gene are LNHDA and SQIVND (reference sequence). CDR3 in amino acids: CASSISLYDGYTF. Written as DNA, the CDR3 is TGTGCCAGTAGTATCTCCCTCTATGATGGCTACACCTTC.

The chain couples TRBV5-6 to TRBJ2-2; TRBD2 matches 8 bases. CDR1 and CDR2 (germline): SGHDT, YYEEEE. The CDR3 covers 13 residues. Trimming cost V 4 bases and J 6 bases; bases outside gene matches: 2. CDR3 residues: CASSVGLAGELFF. The DNA for the CDR3 is TGTGCCAGCAGCGTGGGACTAGCCGGGGAGCTGTTTTTT.

This rearrangement joins TRBV13 to TRBJ1-4; D is perhaps TRBD1 (6 bases). V was shortened by 0 bases and J by 3 bases, with 11 bases between the two germline ends. The CDR3 sequence is 16 residues long. The germline gives CDR1 PRHDT, CDR2 FYEKMQ (reference sequence). The CDR3 DNA follows: TGTGCCAGCAGCTTAGGCAAACAGGGTTCTAATGAAAAACTGTTTTTT. Its protein is CASSLGKQGSNEKLFF. Based on the CDR3 plus reference TRBV13 and TRBJ1-4, the full variable domain is AAGVIQSPRHLIKEKRETATLKCYPIPRHDTVYWYQQGPGQDPQFLISFYEKMQSDKGSIPDRFSAQQFSDYHSELNMSSLELGDSALYFCASSLGKQGSNEKLFFGSGTQLSVL.